This T cell receptor (beta chain) was recorded in a study of T-cell reconstitution after alpha-beta-depleted transplantation in children. Study findings and constraints: T-cell counts and diversity were attributed mostly to newly produced T cells one year after transplant.

Unique molecular identifiers tagged the TCRbeta library. A single record per CDR3 protein comes from TCRdb applying MiXCR to the PCR reads. The profile shows 600,000 to 800,000 distinct CDR3 sequences, around 13% of them singletons. This clonotype was counted many times. Its matching antigen is unknown. The sequencing used PBMCs, collected before TCRalphabeta/CD19-depleted stem cell transplant. This receptor was taken from a girl aged 2 to 10 with congenital amegakaryocytic thrombocytopenia, due to receive a stem cell transplant.

As DNA, the CDR3 is TGTGCCAGCAGCAAAGTTTACGAGACAGCCTTTAATGAAGCTTTCTTT. Translation gives CASSKVYETAFNEAFF. V is TRBV7-9 and J is TRBJ1-1, with D possibly TRBD1 on 5 matching bases. The length of the CDR3 is 16 residues. Looked up from germline, CDR1 is SEHNR and CDR2 is FQNEAQ (reference sequence). Between the trimmed V and J ends, which lost 5 bases and 7 bases, there was a span of 23 bases.